The 14 T cell receptor beta chains below all came from one sample that was sequenced in a study of monozygotic twins with inflammatory bowel disease. With the 5' RACE reads reprocessed, TCRdb shows one record per CDR3 protein and no DNA. The repertoire table contains approximately 400,000 distinct CDR3 sequences. The sample consisted of blood. The receptors were gathered from a human donor with ulcerative colitis or Crohn's disease, or a healthy co-twin of an affected twin (not recorded which).

CDR3 amino acids: CASSGDNSPLHF. This sequence joins TRBV12-3 or TRBV12-4 and TRBJ1-6. This CDR3 has 12 residues.

The CDR3 spells CASSMTGTRGNIQYF. This sequence joins TRBV5-5 and TRBJ2-4; checking the TCRdb D call of TRBD1 is not possible without DNA. The CDR3 runs to 15 residues. Germline CDR1 and CDR2: SGHKS and YYEKEE (reference sequence). Filled out from reference TRBV5-5 and TRBJ2-4, the complete variable domain reads DAGVTQSPTHLIKTRGQQVTLRCSPISGHKSVSWYQQVLGQGPQFIFQYYEKEERGRGNFPDRFSARQFPNYSSELNVNALLLGDSALYLCASSMTGTRGNIQYFGAGTRLSVL.

CDR3 loop: CASSTDRNQPQHF. The chain couples TRBV18 to TRBJ1-5. Germline CDR1 and CDR2: KGHSH and LQKENI. CDR3 length equals 13 residues.

The rearrangement links TRBV27 to TRBJ2-5; the D call of TRBD1 rests on TCRdb alone, since no DNA is present to check it. The length of the CDR3 is 12 residues. Per germline, CDR1 MNHEY and CDR2 SMNVEV (reference sequence). The CDR3: CASSDPEETQYF.

The rearrangement links TRBV6-5 to TRBJ2-7. CDR1 and CDR2 (germline): MNHEY, SVGAGI. This CDR3 is built from 12 residues. CDR3 amino acids: CASRAGPYEQYF.

The chain uses TRBV27 and TRBJ2-7; the D gene TCRdb calls, TRBD1, cannot be checked with no DNA. Germline CDR1 reads MNHEY; CDR2 reads SMNVEV (reference sequence). This CDR3 region has 15 residues. This CDR3 reads CASSRRRDTSYEQYF.

The chain employs TRBV30 and TRBJ2-2. This CDR3 has 14 amino acids. Germline V gene sequence: CDR1 GTSNPN, CDR2 SVGIG (reference sequence). CDR3: CAWIPGTNTGELFF.

This CDR3 reads CATSDLTSGRIDEQFF. The chain links TRBV24-1 to TRBJ2-1; the D call of TRBD2 rests on TCRdb alone, since no DNA is present to check it. CDR1 is KGHDR, CDR2 SFDVKD, per germline. The CDR3 has 16 amino acids.

V gene TRBV5-1 combines with J gene TRBJ1-1. Germline V gene sequence: CDR1 SGHRS, CDR2 YFSETQ. The length of the CDR3 is 14 residues. CDR3 residues: CASSWDRANTEAFF.

This chain joins TRBV4-2 and TRBJ2-3; the D call of TRBD2 rests on TCRdb alone, since no DNA is present to check it. CDR1 is LGHNA and CDR2 is YNFKEQ in the germline V gene. CDR3 length equals 16 residues. The CDR3 spells CASSLSGRGGTDTQYF.

This chain connects TRBV5-1 to TRBJ2-3; TCRdb selects TRBD2, and the lack of DNA leaves this call unchecked. Germline V gene data show CDR1 as SGHRS and CDR2 as YFSETQ. This CDR3 region has 16 residues. CDR3 in amino acids: CASSLGPLADTDTQYF.

The V gene is TRBV12-3 or TRBV12-4, the J gene TRBJ2-1; TCRdb proposes TRBD2, but this gene call is untestable without DNA. CDR3 length: 15 residues. The CDR3 sequence is CASSPRTSGENEQFF.

This chain joins TRBV5-1 and TRBJ2-2; TCRdb outputs TRBD1, but without DNA this stays unchecked. The CDR3 is 16 amino acids. Per germline, CDR1 SGHRS and CDR2 YFSETQ. The CDR3 here is CASSLSDDSLTGELFF.

The chain combines TRBV12-3 or TRBV12-4 with TRBJ2-2; the D call of TRBD2 rests on TCRdb alone, since no DNA is present to check it. The CDR3 spans 15 residues. CDR3 loop: CASGHSGRSTGELFF.